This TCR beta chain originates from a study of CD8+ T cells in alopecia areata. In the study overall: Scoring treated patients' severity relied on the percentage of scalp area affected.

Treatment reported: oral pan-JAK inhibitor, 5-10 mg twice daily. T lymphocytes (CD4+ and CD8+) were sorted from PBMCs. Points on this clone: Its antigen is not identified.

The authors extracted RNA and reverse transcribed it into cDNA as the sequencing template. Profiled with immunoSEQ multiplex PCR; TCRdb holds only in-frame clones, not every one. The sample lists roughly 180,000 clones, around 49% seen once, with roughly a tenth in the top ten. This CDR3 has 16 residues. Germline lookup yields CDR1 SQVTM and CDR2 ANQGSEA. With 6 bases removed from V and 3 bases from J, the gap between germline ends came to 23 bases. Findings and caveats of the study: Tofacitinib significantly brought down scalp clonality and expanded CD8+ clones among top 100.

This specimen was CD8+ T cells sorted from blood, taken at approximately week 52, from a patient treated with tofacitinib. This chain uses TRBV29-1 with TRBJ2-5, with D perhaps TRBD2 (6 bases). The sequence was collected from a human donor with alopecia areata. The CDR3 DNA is TGCAGCGTCGGAAGGTTAAGAGGGACTGGGGAAGAGACCCAGTACTTC. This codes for CSVGRLRGTGEETQYF.